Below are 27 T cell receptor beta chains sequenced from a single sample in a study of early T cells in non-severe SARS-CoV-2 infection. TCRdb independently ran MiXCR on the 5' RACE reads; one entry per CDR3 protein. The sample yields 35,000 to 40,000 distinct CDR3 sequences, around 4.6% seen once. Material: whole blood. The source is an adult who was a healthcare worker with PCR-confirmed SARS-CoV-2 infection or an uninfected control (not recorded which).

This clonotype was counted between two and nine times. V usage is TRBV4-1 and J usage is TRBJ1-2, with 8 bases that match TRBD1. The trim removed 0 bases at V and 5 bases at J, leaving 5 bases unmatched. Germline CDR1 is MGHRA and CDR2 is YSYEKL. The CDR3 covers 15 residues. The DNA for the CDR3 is TGCGCCAGCAGCCAAGATCCAGGGGGCAGATATGGCTACACCTTC. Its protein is CASSQDPGGRYGYTF.

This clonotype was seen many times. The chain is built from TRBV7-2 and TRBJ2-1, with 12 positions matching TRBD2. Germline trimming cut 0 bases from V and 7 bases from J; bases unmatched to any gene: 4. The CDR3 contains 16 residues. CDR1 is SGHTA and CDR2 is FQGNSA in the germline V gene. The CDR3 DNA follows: TGTGCCAGCAGCTTAGCGCCCGGACTAGCGGGAAATGAGCAGTTCTTC. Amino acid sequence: CASSLAPGLAGNEQFF.

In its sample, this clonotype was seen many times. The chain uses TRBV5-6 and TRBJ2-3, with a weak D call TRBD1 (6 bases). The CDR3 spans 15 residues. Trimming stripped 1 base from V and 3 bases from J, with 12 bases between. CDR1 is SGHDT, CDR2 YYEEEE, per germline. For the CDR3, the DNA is TGTGCCAGCAGCTTGCCCGGACAGCGAACAGATACGCAGTATTTT. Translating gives CASSLPGQRTDTQYF.

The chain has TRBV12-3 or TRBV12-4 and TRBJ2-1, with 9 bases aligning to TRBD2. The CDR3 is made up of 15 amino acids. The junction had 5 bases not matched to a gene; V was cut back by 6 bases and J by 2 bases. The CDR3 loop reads CASSPAGGPYNEQFF. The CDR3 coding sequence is TGTGCCAGCAGCCCCGCGGGGGGGCCCTACAATGAGCAGTTCTTC.

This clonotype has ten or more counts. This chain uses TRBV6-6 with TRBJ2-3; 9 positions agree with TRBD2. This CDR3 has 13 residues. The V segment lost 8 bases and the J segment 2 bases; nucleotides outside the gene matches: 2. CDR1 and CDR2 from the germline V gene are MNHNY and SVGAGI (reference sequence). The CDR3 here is CASVAGDTDTQYF. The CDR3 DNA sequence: TGTGCCAGCGTAGCGGGAGACACAGATACGCAGTATTTT.

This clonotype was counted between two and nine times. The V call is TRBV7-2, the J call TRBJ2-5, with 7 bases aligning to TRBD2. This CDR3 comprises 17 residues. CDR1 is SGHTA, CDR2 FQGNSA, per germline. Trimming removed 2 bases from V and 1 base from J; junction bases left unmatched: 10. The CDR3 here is CASSLKTLAEVQETQYF. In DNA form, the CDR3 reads TGTGCCAGCAGCTTAAAAACGCTAGCGGAAGTCCAAGAGACCCAGTACTTC.

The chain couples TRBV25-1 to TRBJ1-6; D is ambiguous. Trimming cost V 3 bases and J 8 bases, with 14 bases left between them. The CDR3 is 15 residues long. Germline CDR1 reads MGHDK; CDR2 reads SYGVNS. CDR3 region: CASSDGGFRYSPLHF. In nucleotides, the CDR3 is TGTGCCAGCAGTGACGGCGGGTTCCGATATTCACCCCTCCACTTT.

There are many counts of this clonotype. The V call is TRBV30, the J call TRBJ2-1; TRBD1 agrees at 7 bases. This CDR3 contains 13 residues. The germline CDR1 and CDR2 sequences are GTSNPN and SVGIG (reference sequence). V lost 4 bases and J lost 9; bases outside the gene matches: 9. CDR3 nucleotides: TGTGCCTGGACGGGTCAGGGGGTGTCTGAGCAGTTCTTC. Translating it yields CAWTGQGVSEQFF.

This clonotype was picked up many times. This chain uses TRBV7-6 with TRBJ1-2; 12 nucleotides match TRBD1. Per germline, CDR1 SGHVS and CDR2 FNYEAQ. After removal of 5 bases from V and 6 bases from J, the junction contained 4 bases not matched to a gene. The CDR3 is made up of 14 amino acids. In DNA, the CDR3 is TGTGCCAGCAGCGTCGGGACAGGGGGCCATGGCTACACCTTC. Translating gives CASSVGTGGHGYTF.

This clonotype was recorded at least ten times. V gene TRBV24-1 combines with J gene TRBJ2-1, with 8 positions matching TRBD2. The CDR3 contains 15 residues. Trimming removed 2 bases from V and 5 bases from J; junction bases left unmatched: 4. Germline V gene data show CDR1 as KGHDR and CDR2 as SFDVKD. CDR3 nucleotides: TGTGCCACCAGTGATTCCAGCGGGGGAAACAATGAGCAGTTCTTC. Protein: CATSDSSGGNNEQFF.

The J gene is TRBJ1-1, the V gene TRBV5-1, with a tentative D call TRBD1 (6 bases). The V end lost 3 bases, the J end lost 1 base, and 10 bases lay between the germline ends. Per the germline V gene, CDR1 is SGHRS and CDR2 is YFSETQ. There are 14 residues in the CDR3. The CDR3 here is CASSWGQRNTEAFF. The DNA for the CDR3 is TGCGCCAGCAGCTGGGGACAAAGGAACACTGAAGCTTTCTTT.

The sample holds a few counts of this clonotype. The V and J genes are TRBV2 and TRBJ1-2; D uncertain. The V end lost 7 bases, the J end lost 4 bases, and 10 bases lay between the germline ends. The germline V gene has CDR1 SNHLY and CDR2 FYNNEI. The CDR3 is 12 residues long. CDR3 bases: TGTGCCAGCACCGGGCTATTCTATGGCTACACCTTC. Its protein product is CASTGLFYGYTF.

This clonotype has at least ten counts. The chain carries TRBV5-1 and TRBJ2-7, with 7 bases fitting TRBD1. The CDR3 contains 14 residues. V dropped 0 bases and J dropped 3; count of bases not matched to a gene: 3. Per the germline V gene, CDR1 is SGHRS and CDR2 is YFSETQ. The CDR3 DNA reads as TGCGCCAGCAGCTTGGAGGGACAGATCTACGAGCAGTACTTC. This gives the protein CASSLEGQIYEQYF.

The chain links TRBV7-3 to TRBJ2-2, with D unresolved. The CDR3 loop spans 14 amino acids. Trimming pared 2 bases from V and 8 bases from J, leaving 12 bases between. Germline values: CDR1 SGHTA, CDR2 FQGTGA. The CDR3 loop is CASSLSREAGELFF. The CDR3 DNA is TGTGCCAGCAGCTTATCGCGTGAGGCTGGGGAGCTGTTTTTT. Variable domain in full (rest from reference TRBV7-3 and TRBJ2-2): GAGVSQTPSNKVTEKGKYVELRCDPISGHTALYWYRQSLGQGPEFLIYFQGTGAADDSGLPNDRFFAVRPEGSVSTLKIQRTERGDSAVYLCASSLSREAGELFFGEGSRLTVL.

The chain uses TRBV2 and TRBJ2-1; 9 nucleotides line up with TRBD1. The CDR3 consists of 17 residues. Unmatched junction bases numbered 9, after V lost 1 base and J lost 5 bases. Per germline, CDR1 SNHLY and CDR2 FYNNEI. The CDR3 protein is CASSEGVGDRVNNEQFF. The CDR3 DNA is TGTGCCAGCAGTGAAGGGGTAGGGGACAGGGTCAACAATGAGCAGTTCTTC.

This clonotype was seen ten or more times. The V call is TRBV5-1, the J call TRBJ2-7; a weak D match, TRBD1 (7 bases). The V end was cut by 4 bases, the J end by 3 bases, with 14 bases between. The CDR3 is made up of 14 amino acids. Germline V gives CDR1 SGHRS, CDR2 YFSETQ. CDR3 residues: CASSGGTVFYEQYF. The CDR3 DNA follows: TGCGCCAGCAGCGGAGGGACAGTATTCTACGAGCAGTACTTC.

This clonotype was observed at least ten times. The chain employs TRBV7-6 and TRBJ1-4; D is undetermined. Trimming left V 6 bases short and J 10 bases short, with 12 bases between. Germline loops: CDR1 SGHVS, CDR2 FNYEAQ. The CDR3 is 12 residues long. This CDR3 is CASRDPYGKLFF. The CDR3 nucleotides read TGTGCCAGCAGAGACCCTTATGGAAAACTGTTTTTT.

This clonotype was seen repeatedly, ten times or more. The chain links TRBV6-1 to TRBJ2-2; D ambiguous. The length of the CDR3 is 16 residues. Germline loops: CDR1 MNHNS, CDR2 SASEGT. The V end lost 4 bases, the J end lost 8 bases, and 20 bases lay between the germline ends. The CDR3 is CASSAGYPPDLGELFF. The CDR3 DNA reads TGTGCCAGCAGTGCCGGGTACCCACCGGATTTAGGGGAGCTGTTTTTT.

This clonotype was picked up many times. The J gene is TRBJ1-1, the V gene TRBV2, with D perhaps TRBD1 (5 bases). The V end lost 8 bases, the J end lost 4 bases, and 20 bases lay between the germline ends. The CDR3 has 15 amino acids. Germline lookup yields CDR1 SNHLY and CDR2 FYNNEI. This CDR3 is CASGQGRSQGTEAFF. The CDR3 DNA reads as TGTGCCAGCGGTCAGGGAAGGTCGCAAGGCACTGAAGCTTTCTTT.

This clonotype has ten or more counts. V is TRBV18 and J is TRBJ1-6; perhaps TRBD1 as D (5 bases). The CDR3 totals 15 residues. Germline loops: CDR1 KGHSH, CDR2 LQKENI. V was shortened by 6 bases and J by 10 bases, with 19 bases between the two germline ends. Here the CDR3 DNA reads TGTGCCAGCTCCGACCAATCAGGGAACGGGTCACCCCTCCACTTT. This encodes CASSDQSGNGSPLHF.

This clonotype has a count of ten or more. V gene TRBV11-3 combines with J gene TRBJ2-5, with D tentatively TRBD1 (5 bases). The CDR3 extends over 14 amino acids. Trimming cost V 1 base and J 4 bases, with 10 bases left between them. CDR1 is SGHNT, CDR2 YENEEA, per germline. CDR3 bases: TGTGCCAGCAGCTTAGGAACAGGAAGAGAGACCCAGTACTTC. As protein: CASSLGTGRETQYF.

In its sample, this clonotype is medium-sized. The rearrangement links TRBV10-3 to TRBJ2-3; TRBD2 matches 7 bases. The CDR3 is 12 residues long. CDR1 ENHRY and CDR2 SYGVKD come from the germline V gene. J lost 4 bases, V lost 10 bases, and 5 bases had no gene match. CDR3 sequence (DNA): TGTGCCACCGGGGAGGGATCAGATACGCAGTATTTT. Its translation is CATGEGSDTQYF.

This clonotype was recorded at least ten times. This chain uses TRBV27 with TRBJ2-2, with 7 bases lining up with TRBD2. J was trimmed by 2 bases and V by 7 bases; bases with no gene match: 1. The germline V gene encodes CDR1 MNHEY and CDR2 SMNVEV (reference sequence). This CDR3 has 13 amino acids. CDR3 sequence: CASKRGNTGELFF. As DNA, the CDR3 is TGTGCCAGCAAGCGGGGAAACACCGGGGAGCTGTTTTTT.

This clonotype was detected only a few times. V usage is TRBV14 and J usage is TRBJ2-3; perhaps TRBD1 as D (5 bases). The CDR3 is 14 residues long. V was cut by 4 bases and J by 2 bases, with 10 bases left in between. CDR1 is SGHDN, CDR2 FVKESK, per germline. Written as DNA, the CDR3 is TGTGCCAGCAGCCGACAGTTGTTCACAGATACGCAGTATTTT. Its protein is CASSRQLFTDTQYF. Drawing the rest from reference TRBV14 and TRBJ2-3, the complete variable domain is EAGVTQFPSHSVIEKGQTVTLRCDPISGHDNLYWYRRVMGKEIKFLLHFVKESKQDESGMPNNRFLAERTGGTYSTLKVQPAELEDSGVYFCASSRQLFTDTQYFGPGTRLTVL.

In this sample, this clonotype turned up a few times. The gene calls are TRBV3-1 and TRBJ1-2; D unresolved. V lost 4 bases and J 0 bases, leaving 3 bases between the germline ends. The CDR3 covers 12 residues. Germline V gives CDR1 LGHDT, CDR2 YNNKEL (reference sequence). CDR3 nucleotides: TGTGCCAGCAGCCGGACTAACTATGGCTACACCTTC. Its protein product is CASSRTNYGYTF.

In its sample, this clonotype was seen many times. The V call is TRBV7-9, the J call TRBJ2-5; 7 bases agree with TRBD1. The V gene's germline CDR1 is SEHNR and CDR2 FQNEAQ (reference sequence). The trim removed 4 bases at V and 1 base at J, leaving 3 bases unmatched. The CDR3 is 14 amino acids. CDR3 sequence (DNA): TGTGCCAGCAGCTCAACAGGGGTCCAAGAGACCCAGTACTTC. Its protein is CASSSTGVQETQYF. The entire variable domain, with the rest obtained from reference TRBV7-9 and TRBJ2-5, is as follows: DTGVSQNPRHKITKRGQNVTFRCDPISEHNRLYWYRQTLGQGPEFLTYFQNEAQLEKSRLLSDRFSAERPKGSFSTLEIQRTEQGDSAMYLCASSSTGVQETQYFGPGTRLLVL.

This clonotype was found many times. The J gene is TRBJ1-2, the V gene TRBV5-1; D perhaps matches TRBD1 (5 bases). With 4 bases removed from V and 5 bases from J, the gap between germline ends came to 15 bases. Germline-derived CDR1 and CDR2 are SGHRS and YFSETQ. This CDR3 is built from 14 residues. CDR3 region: CASSAAGSTYGYTF. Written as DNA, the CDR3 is TGCGCCAGCAGCGCAGCAGGGAGCACGTATGGCTACACCTTC.